These 3 T cell receptor beta chains came from one sample sequenced in a study of T cell repertoires in cytomegalovirus infection. TCRdb reprocessed the reads via MiXCR and lists one record per CDR3 protein. The profile shows fewer than 1,000,000 distinct CDR3 sequences, roughly 30% of them singletons. No antigen has been identified for these receptors. The source was cultured CD8+ T cells from PBMCs, collected from culture after CMV antigen stimulation. The receptors derive from a human donor in good health (CMV status not recorded). Some clones in this sample may be carry-over from other donors' samples.

This sequence joins TRBV4-1 and TRBJ1-1; a weak D match, TRBD1 (6 bases). Between the trimmed V and J ends, which lost 2 bases and 5 bases, there was a span of 15 bases. Germline-derived CDR1 and CDR2 are MGHRA and YSYEKL. The CDR3 runs 15 residues. Written as DNA, the CDR3 is TGCGCCAGCAGCCAAAATTACAGGGTGGAAACTGAAGCTTTCTTT. It translates to CASSQNYRVETEAFF.

This clonotype was seen many times. The chain has TRBV7-6 and TRBJ2-5, with no clear D. Trimming cost V 6 bases and J 1 base, with 12 bases left between them. Germline V gene sequence: CDR1 SGHVS, CDR2 FNYEAQ. The CDR3 is 14 residues long. The CDR3 region is CASRYKNTQETQYF. DNA for the CDR3: TGTGCCAGCAGGTATAAGAATACCCAAGAGACCCAGTACTTC.

This clonotype was recorded a few times. J is TRBJ2-7 and V is TRBV4-2; D call uncertain. The CDR3 covers 12 residues. CDR1 is LGHNA and CDR2 is YNFKEQ in the germline V gene. V lost 3 bases to trimming and J lost 5 bases, with 8 bases between them. The CDR3 region is CASSHRQNEQYV. Here the CDR3 DNA reads TGTGCCAGCAGCCACCGACAAAACGAGCAGTACGTC.